Included here is one T cell receptor beta chain sequence, with context. This receptor's antigen is unknown. This sample includes further DNA sequences coding for the same CDR3. The entry originates in a study of cytomegalovirus exposure and HLA in healthy donors (TCRdb year 2017). Regarding the research as a whole: In an earlier analysis of some 610 of the donors, about 260 Gb of sequence data and about 110 million unique TCR beta sequences from 180 million or so T cells were reported. Approximately 300 gigabases of sequencing data and around 88 million unique TCR sequences made up an early release that covered approximately 700 HLA-typed donors. Among the 398 genotyped donors, around 81% belonged to the genetic ancestry cluster associated with self-reported Caucasian donors. The aim of the study was to test whether cataloging public T cell receptors could identify signatures of past pathogen exposure. Using immunosequencing, the study profiled T cell repertoires from some 670 subjects and related those repertoires to cytomegalovirus serostatus. A separate validation cohort of 100 to 150 different subjects was used in addition to the approximately 610-subject first cohort. To predict cytomegalovirus infection status, the study combined high-throughput TCR immunosequencing, statistical association of individual TCRs with disease status, and machine learning. In a later analysis, previously published TCR beta repertoires from 550 to 700 donors were re-analyzed and high-resolution HLA genotyping was added so that TCR occurrence patterns could be studied. Rather than drawing on any new phenotypic data, the later analysis identified candidate immune exposures from TCR beta sequences and the way those sequences occurred across donors. To decide whether each TCR beta V gene segment behaved as functional or pseudogenic, an earlier analysis of approximately 620 of the donors relied on high-throughput TCR beta sequencing. Alongside the repertoire data, information on donor age, sex, ethnicity and CMV serostatus was compiled. In a later genetic analysis, genome-wide SNP genotypes for 398 of the 666 donors were used, and that subset was treated as a discovery cohort. Every discovery cohort repertoire had been produced on one sequencing platform. HLA typing covered class I and class II loci at four-digit resolution. Typing coverage differed by locus: A, B, C, DRB1 and DQB1 were typed in roughly 620-640 donors, DQA1 in 500 to 550, DPA1 in around 580, and DPB1 in roughly 470. About five DR-DQ haplotypes were treated as single units for association and clustering because of strong linkage in the cohort. Among roughly 400 genotyped donors of the cohort, an average of about 240,000 unique TCR beta nucleotide sequences were sequenced per donor, 15% to 20% of them non-productive.

V is cut by 0 bases and J by 2 bases, and the space between the germline ends is 15 bases. The CDR3 runs 17 amino acids, cysteine and phenylalanine included. The kept DNA is CDR3 alone, 51 bases in frame from the first base. According to the germline V gene, CDR1 reads LGHNA and CDR2 reads YSLEER. The cohort comprised approximately 700 healthy bone marrow donors. At the time of sampling, all cohort members were nominally healthy, though unrecorded immune exposures were likely present. The donor was CMV seropositive and was included in the group of almost 300 seropositive cohort members. A peripheral blood sample was collected from each donor, and TCR beta sequencing was performed on peripheral blood mononuclear cells. Genomic DNA extraction from the blood cell samples was performed with the Qiagen DNeasy Blood Extraction Kit. The library was built by means of the immunoSEQ multiplex PCR assay. For the multiplex PCR, a mixture combining 60 forward primers for TCR Vbeta segments and 13 reverse primers for TCR Jbeta segments was used. A multiplex PCR assay on genomic DNA amplified the CDR3 region of rearranged TCR beta genes. The amplified TCR beta libraries were sequenced on the Illumina HiSeq System as 87-base-pair reads. On the study's bioinformatics: In a later analysis, approximately 74 million unique TCR beta chains were counted across the roughly 670 repertoires, and roughly 11 million of these chains were shared by at least two donors. Raw reads were error-corrected and collapsed into unique sequences with a nearest-neighbor algorithm that merged closely related sequences to remove PCR and sequencing errors. Alignment of CDR3 sequences to IMGT reference sequences was used to assign V, D and J gene segments. For a sequence to be retained, at least a six-nucleotide match to both a V gene segment and a J gene segment was required. A rearrangement was called productive if the CDR3 had no stop codons and remained in frame with V and J, and every other rearrangement was called non-productive. Following IMGT convention, CDR3 was defined as the stretch from the second conserved V-encoded cysteine to the conserved J-encoded phenylalanine. Sequences without an unambiguous match to a single V gene segment were excluded from the earlier analysis of several hundred of the donors. In an earlier analysis of some 590 of the donors, V segments were called functional above 56.7% productive rearrangements and were called segregating when the between-donor standard deviation exceeded 5%. A statistical classification framework was developed to diagnose cytomegalovirus status using the catalog of TCR beta chain sequences. A later analysis assigned V and J genes by comparing TCR nucleotide sequences with IMGT/GENE-DB human TR gene sequences. A later analysis assigned CDR3 sequences and most-parsimonious VDJ recombination scenarios with the TCRdist pipeline. A later analysis defined each TCR beta chain by its CDR3 amino acid sequence plus V-gene family, and excluded reads lacking a unique V-gene family. To address suspected cross-contamination and a sequencing artifact, a later analysis removed over 500 highly shared, low-generation-probability nucleotide sequences. In a later analysis, a clonal expansion index was calculated for each public chain from normalized within-repertoire ranks of inferred template counts. In a later analysis, generation probabilities were computed using a VDJ recombination model fitted to out-of-frame rearrangements, and the results were checked against IGoR. In a later analysis, hypergeometric tests were used to score TCR-TCR, TCR-HLA and TCR-CMV co-occurrence, with a repertoire-size bias correction applied to TCR pairs. A later analysis estimated false discovery rates by permuting HLA or CMV assignments 20 times. In a later analysis, co-occurring TCRs were grouped using DBSCAN, and TCRdist sequence similarity was added for clustering within HLA-allele-positive subsets. For co-occurrence clustering, repertoires with fewer than 30,000 or more than 120,000 public chains were excluded, along with four or five repertoires with anomalous nucleotide sharing. What TCRdb holds here is the immuneACCESS table cut down to in-frame rearrangements. Part of the clones is not present; checked against another copy, under half of the missing clones reflect an unresolved V gene, and the others are unexplained. V and J calls and clone size follow that table, whereas D and trimming were derived from the DNA. This specimen's table enumerates 30,000 to 35,000 clones. The biggest ten clones account for approximately 5% of the sample.

Study-wide conclusions, independent of this receptor: A further reported finding was that TCR beta sequences accurately predicted the HLA-A and HLA-B alleles for most subjects in the first cohort. Linkage disequilibrium might explain the correlated functional status among segregating V segments, but an unknown experimental factor could not be ruled out. In an earlier analysis of fewer than 700 of the donors, most TCR beta V segments appeared in productive rearrangements about 90% or about 30% of the time, broadly matching IMGT annotations. A group of highly shared sequence variants was considered likely to be a technical artifact of the sequencing pipeline. A few of the identified cytomegalovirus-associated TCR beta chains were confirmed in vitro to be specific for cytomegalovirus antigens. The only immune exposure information available for the cohort was CMV serostatus. When HLA alleles, especially DR and DQ, strongly co-occurred, TCR associations were difficult to assign to individual alleles. A later genetic analysis associated a missense DCLRE1C variant with V-gene and J-gene trimming of TCR beta chains, and an independent cohort replicated the association. Roughly uniform sequencing depth across donors was assumed in presence/absence analyses, although this assumption may not hold. Specific HLA alleles were associated with over 15,000 TCR beta sequences at a false discovery rate of 0.05 in a later analysis. The earlier analysis of some 560 of the donors excluded 15 to 20 rarely observed V segments, including chromosome 9 orphons, because counts were too low. It was suggested by the authors that the approach could potentially be generalized to other disease states and immunological phenotypes. A later analysis reported that several top co-occurrence clusters appeared linked to parvovirus B19, influenza, CMV and Epstein-Barr virus. While some public TCRs were present in many individuals, most TCR sequences turned up only very rarely across donors. The classifier was reported to diagnose cytomegalovirus status with high specificity and sensitivity in both the original cohort and the validation cohort. The 87-base-pair reads could not distinguish some IMGT-functional V segments, including TRBV6-2 and TRBV6-3, so those segments were excluded. The study gave a list of about 170 TCR beta chains associated with cytomegalovirus. In a later analysis, TCR association rates were found to vary across HLA loci, with the most associated TCRs seen for DRB1 alleles and the fewest for HLA-C alleles. Only TCR beta chains were sequenced in this cohort, and the absence of alpha or paired-chain data limited detectable features. Because HLA typing was missing for some donors at each locus, association tests included only the typed subset. A later analysis found that HLA-associated TCR beta chains were more clonally expanded and had lower generation probabilities than equally common non-associated chains. Compared with the roughly 700-donor mean, donors in an Asian-associated ancestry cluster had fewer N-insertions in productive TCRs, according to a later genetic analysis. In a later analysis, most CMV-associated TCR beta chains were found to appear HLA-restricted, with HLA associations seemingly driven largely by CMV exposure.

The rearrangement combines TRBV4-3 with TRBJ2-3; the D gene is perhaps TRBD1, from 6 matching bases. The receptor was isolated from a woman between 40 and 50 years old in good health and CMV-seropositive. Source material: PBMCs. This receptor carries the CDR3 CASSQDLAGQFTDTQYF. Read as DNA, the sequence is TGCGCCAGCAGCCAAGACCTTGCAGGACAGTTCACAGATACGCAGTATTTT.